This T cell receptor (beta chain) was documented in a study of blood T cell repertoires in COVID-19. Sequenced by immunoSEQ multiplex PCR; TCRdb stores in-frame clones only, minus some. This table has roughly 200,000 clones, around nine tenths appearing once. The CDR3 is 14 amino acids. V was cut by 10 bases and J by 6 bases, with 18 bases left in between. Looked up from germline, CDR1 is MNHNY and CDR2 is SVGAGI (reference sequence). The sequence derives from a woman under 30 who had recovered from COVID-19. The sample was peripheral blood. The chain recombines TRBV6-6 with TRBJ1-4, with D perhaps matching TRBD1 (5 bases). The CDR3 DNA reads as TGTGCCAACAGGCGTCCCGAAGCTCATGAAAAACTGTTTTTT. This codes for CANRRPEAHEKLFF.